This T cell receptor beta chain was profiled in a study of shared clonotypes between healthy human individuals. Across the study: Donors consisted of a couple of women and a few men between 18 and 49.

Sequencing was performed with immunoSEQ multiplex PCR; in TCRdb, only in-frame clones are kept and a portion is missing. The table lists 2,500,000 or so clones, approximately 92% of them singletons, with roughly 0.15% in the top ten. The sequenced material came from naive CD4+ T cells sorted from blood. Subset noted: CD45RA+ positively selected. This TCR was recovered from a man between 18 and 29 years old in good health.

CDR3 residues: CASSLALGSYGYTF. The CDR3 DNA follows: TGCGCCAGCAGCTTGGCCTTGGGATCCTATGGCTACACCTTC. V gene TRBV5-1 combines with J gene TRBJ1-2; D remains ambiguous. The V end was cut by 0 bases, the J end by 4 bases, with 10 bases between. This CDR3 spans 14 amino acids. The germline CDR1 and CDR2 sequences are SGHRS and YFSETQ.